This T cell receptor (beta chain) is drawn from a study of blood T cell repertoires in COVID-19. Study summary: Some COVID-19 samples were acute and others convalescent; all came from the United States, Italy and Spain. Nucleic acid was either cDNA or gDNA, and it came from T cells, B-cell-depleted T cells, or PBMCs.

The germline gives CDR1 SGHVS, CDR2 FNYEAQ. With V trimmed by 1 base and J by 1 base, 2 bases remained unmatched. The CDR3 extends over 15 amino acids. In the authors' methods: Counts of nucleated cells, estimated from reference gene primer amplification, were obtained. Assay used: immunoSEQ multiplex PCR; TCRdb lists only in-frame clones, some missing. The DNA was the basis for D and trimming; V, J and clone size are from that table. The sample holds roughly 250,000 clones, 85% to 90% seen once. The rearrangement joins TRBV7-6 to TRBJ1-1, with 8 bases lining up with TRBD1. The clonotype comes from a woman in her thirties or forties with acute or convalescent COVID-19. What was sequenced was peripheral blood. CDR3 amino acids: CASSLVGTGNTEAFF. The CDR3, as DNA: TGTGCCAGCAGCTTAGTTGGGACAGGGAACACTGAAGCTTTCTTT. Based on the CDR3 plus reference TRBV7-6 and TRBJ1-1, the full variable domain is GAGVSQSPRYKVTKRGQDVALRCDPISGHVSLYWYRQALGQGPEFLTYFNYEAQQDKSGLPNDRFSAERPEGSISTLTIQRTEQRDSAMYRCASSLVGTGNTEAFFGQGTRLTVV.